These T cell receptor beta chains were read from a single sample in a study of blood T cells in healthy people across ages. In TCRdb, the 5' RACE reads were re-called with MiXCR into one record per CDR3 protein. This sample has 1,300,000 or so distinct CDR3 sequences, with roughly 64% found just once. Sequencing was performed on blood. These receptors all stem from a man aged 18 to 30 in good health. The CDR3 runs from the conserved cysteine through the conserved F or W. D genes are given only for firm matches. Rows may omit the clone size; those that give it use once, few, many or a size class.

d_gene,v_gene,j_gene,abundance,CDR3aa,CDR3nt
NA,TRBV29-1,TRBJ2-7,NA,CSVAARLSSYEQYF,TGCAGCGTTGCGGCCAGGCTAAGCTCCTACGAGCAGTACTTC
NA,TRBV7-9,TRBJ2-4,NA,CASSQGGGQNIQYF,TGTGCCAGCAGTCAAGGAGGGGGGCAAAACATTCAGTACTTC
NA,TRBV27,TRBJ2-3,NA,CLANTQYF,TGTTTGGCAAATACGCAGTATTTT
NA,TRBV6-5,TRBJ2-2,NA,CASSPEWDTGELFF,TGTGCCAGCAGTCCGGAGTGGGATACCGGGGAGCTGTTTTTT
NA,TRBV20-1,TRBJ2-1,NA,CSARDMQGRLNEQFF,TGCAGTGCTAGAGATATGCAGGGAAGACTCAATGAGCAGTTCTTC
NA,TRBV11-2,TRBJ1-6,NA,CASSQRTVSPLHF,TGTGCCAGCAGCCAAAGGACAGTATCACCCCTCCACTTT
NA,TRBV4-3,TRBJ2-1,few,CASSQDLRDEQFF,TGCGCCAGCAGCCAAGATTTGCGGGATGAGCAGTTCTTC
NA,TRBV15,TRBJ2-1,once,CATIPGGPYNEQFF,TGTGCCACCATTCCCGGGGGACCCTACAATGAGCAGTTCTTC
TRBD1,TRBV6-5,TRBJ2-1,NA,CASSPSRQGPPETQFF,TGTGCCAGCAGCCCCTCGCGACAGGGTCCCCCGGAGACCCAGTTCTTC
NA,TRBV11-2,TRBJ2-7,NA,CASSLFASYEQYF,TGTGCCAGCAGCTTGTTTGCCAGCTACGAGCAGTACTTC
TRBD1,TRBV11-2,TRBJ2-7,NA,CASSLDGGTGGLYEQYF,TGTGCCAGCAGCTTAGACGGCGGGACAGGGGGCTTATACGAGCAGTACTTC
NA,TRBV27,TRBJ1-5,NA,CASSLSMANQPQHF,TGTGCCAGCAGTTTAAGCATGGCAAATCAGCCCCAGCATTTT
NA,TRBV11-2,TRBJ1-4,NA,CASSSHPGAFNEKLFF,TGTGCCAGCAGCTCCCACCCAGGGGCCTTTAATGAAAAACTGTTTTTT
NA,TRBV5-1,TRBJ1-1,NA,CASPEQNTEAFF,TGCGCCAGCCCTGAACAGAACACTGAAGCTTTCTTT
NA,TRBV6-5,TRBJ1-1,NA,CASSYPDGVNTEAFF,TGTGCCAGCAGTTACCCTGACGGGGTAAACACTGAAGCTTTCTTT
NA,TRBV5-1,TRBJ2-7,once,CASSWGLAAPSYEQYF,TGCGCCAGCAGCTGGGGGCTAGCTGCCCCCTCCTACGAGCAGTACTTC
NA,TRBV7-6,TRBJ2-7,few,CASSLKQSSYEQYF,TGTGCCAGCAGCTTGAAACAGAGCTCCTACGAGCAGTACTTC
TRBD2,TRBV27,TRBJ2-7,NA,CASRSPFGRAPYEQYF,TGTGCCAGCCGTAGCCCCTTCGGGAGGGCCCCCTACGAGCAGTACTTC